This T cell receptor beta chain derives from a study of cytomegalovirus exposure and HLA in healthy donors. General observations from the study: In an earlier analysis, most TCR beta V segments were productive about 87% or about 30% of the time. Trimming of TCR beta V- and J-genes showed a link, identified in a later analysis, to a missense DCLRE1C variant.

CDR3 size: 11 residues. Germline CDR1 and CDR2: SQVTM and ANQGSEA. V was clipped by 4 bases and J by 5 bases, with 9 bases between them. Comment on this clone: Its antigen is undetermined.

The PCR contained 60 Vbeta and 13 Jbeta primers. Original analysis: There were some 87 million unique TCR beta chains by a later count, and approximately 12 million of them were shared. Data came from immunoSEQ multiplex PCR; TCRdb stores just in-frame clones and leaves some out. From that table come the V and J calls and clone size; the DNA was used to work out D and trimming. The table records about 120,000 clones, around 84% of them present only once. The chain links TRBV29-1 to TRBJ2-7; a weak D match, TRBD1 (6 bases). The sequencing input was PBMCs. The source of this sequence is a woman between 25 and 40 years old in good health and CMV-seronegative. For the CDR3, the DNA is TGCAGCGTTGGACAGGTCCACGAGCAGTACTTC. This codes for CSVGQVHEQYF.